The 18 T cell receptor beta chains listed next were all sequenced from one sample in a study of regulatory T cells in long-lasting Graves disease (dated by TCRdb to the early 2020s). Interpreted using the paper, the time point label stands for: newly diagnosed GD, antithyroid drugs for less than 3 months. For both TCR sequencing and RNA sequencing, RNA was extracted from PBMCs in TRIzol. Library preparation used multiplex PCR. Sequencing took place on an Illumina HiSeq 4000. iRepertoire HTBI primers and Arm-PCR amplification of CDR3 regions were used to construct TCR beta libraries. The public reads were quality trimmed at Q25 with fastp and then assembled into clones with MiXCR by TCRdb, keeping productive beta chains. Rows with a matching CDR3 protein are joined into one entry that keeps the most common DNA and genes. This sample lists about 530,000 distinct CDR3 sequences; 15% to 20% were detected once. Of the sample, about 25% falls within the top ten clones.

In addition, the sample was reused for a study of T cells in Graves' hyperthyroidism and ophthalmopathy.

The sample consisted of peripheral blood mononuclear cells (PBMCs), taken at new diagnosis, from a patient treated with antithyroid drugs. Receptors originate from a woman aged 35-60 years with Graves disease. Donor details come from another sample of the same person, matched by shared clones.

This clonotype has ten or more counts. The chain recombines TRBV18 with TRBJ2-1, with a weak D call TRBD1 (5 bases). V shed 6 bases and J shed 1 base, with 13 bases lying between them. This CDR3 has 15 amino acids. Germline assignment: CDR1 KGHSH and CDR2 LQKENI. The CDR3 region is CASSPKGASYNEQFF. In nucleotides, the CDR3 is TGTGCCAGCTCGCCAAAAGGGGCGTCCTACAATGAGCAGTTCTTC.

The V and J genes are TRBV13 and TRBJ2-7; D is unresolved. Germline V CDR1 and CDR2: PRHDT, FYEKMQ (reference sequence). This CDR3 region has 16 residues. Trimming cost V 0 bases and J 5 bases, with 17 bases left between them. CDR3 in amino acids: CASSLGPGSGRNEQYF. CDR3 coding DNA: TGTGCCAGCAGCTTAGGCCCTGGATCTGGCCGCAACGAGCAGTACTTC.

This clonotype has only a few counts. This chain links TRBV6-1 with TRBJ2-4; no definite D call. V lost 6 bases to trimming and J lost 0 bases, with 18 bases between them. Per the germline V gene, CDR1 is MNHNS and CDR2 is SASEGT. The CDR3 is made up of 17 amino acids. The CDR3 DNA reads TGTGCCAGCAGCTCTACAAACAGAAACCTAGCCAAAAACATTCAGTACTTC. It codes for CASSSTNRNLAKNIQYF.

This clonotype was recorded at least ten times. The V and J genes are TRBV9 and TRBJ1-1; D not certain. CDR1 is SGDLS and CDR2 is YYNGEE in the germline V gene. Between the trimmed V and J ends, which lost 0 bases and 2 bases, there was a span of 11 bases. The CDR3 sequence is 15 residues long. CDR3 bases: TGTGCCAGCAGCGTAGCAGCAGTTCCTAACACTGAAGCTTTCTTT. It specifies CASSVAAVPNTEAFF.

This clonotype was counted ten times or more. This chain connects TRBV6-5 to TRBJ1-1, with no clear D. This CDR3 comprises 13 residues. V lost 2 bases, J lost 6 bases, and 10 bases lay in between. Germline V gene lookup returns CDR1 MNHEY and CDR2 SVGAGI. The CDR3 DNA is TGTGCCAGCAGTTACCATTTTTTGGCTGAAGCTTTCTTT. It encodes CASSYHFLAEAFF.

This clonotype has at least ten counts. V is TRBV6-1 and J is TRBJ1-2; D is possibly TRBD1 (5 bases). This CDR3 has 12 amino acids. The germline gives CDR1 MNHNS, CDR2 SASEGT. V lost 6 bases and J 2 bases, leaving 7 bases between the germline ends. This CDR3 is CASRPGNYGYTF. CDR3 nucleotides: TGTGCCAGCAGACCAGGGAACTATGGCTACACCTTC.

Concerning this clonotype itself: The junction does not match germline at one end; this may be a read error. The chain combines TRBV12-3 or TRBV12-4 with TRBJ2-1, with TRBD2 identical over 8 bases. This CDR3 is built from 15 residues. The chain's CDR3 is CASSLYGGVYNEQFF. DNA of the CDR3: TGTGCTAGCAGTTTATACGGGGGGGTTTACAATGAGCAGTTCTTC.

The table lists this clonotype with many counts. CDR3 residues: CASSQATTGVYGYTF. In DNA, the CDR3 is TGTGCCAGCAGCCAAGCAACTACAGGGGTTTATGGCTACACCTTC. The J gene is TRBJ1-2, the V gene TRBV7-8; TRBD1 agrees at 7 bases. Per germline, CDR1 SGHVS and CDR2 FQNEAQ. The V and J ends lost 5 bases and 5 bases, in that order; junction bases with no gene match: 11. This CDR3 comprises 15 residues.

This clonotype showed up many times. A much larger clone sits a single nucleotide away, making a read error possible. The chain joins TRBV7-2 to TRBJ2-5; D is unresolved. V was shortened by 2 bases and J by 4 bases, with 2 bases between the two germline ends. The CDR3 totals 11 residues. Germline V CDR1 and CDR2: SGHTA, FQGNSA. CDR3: CASSLIETQYF. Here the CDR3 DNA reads TGTGCCAGCAGCTTAATAGAGACCCAGTACTTC.

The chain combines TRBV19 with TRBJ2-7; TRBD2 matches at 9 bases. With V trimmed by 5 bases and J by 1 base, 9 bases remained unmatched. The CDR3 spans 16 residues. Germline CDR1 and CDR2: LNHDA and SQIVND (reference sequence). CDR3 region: CASSPRLAEESYEQYF. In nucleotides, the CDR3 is TGTGCCAGTAGTCCGAGACTAGCGGAAGAGTCCTACGAGCAGTACTTC.

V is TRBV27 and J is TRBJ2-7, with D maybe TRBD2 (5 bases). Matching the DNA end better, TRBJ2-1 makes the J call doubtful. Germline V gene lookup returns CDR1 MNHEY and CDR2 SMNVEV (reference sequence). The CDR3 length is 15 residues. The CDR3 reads CASSLTDEGYDEQFF. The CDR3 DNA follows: TGTGCCAGCAGCCTCACTGACGAGGGATATGATGAGCAGTTCTTC.

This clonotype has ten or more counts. CDR3 sequence: CASGLPPTLLSTDTQYF. In nucleotides, the CDR3 is TGTGCTAGTGGTTTGCCCCCGACGCTACTCAGCACAGATACGCAGTATTTT. The chain is built from TRBV12-5 and TRBJ2-3; D gene unclear. This CDR3 comprises 17 residues. V lost 2 bases, J lost 0 bases, and 15 bases lay in between. From germline, CDR1 is LGHNT and CDR2 FRNRAP.

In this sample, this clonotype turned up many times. The CDR3 protein is CATSRAKGQGAREQYF. The DNA of the CDR3 is TGTGCCACCAGCAGGGCGAAGGGACAGGGGGCGCGTGAGCAGTACTTC. The chain has TRBV15 and TRBJ2-7; 12 nucleotides match TRBD1. In germline, CDR1 is LNHNV, CDR2 YYDKDF (reference sequence). There are 16 residues in the CDR3. V dropped 3 bases and J dropped 7; count of bases not matched to a gene: 10.

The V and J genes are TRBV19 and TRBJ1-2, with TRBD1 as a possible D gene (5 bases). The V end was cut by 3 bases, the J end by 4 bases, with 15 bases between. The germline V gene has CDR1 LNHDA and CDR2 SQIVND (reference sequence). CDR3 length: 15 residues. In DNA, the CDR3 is TGTGCCAGTAGTATGAGTGGGGCCCCTGGCTATGGCTACACCTTC. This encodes CASSMSGAPGYGYTF.

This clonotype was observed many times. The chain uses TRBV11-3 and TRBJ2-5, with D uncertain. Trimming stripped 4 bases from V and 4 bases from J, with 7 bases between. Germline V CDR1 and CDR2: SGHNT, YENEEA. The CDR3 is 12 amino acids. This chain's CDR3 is CASSSSAETQYF. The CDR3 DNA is TGTGCCAGCAGCTCATCAGCAGAGACCCAGTACTTC. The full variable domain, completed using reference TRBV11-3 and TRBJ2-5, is EAGVVQSPRYKIIEKKQPVAFWCNPISGHNTLYWYLQNLGQGPELLIRYENEEAVDDSQLPKDRFSAERLKGVDSTLKIQPAELGDSAVYLCASSSSAETQYFGPGTRLLVL.

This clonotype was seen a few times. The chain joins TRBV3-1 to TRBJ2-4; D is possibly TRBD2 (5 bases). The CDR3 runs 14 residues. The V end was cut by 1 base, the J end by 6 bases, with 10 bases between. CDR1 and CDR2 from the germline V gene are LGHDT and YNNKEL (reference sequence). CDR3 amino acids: CASSQVEGLNIQYF. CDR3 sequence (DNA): TGTGCCAGCAGCCAAGTTGAGGGTTTAAACATTCAGTACTTC.

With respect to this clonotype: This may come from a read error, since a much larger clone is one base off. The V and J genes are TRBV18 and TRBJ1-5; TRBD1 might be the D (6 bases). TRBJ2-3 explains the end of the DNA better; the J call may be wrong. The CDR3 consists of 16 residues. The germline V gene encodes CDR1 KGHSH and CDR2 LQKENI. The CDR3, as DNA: TGTGCCAGCTCACCACTTCGGACAAGTCAGGGGCAGCCCCAGTATTTT. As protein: CASSPLRTSQGQPQYF.

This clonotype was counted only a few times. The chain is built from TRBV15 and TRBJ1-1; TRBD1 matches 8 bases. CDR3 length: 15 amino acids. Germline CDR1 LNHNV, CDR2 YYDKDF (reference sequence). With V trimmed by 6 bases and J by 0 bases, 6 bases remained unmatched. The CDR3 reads CATRLQGGVNTEAFF. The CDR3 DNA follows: TGTGCCACCAGGCTACAGGGGGGTGTGAACACTGAAGCTTTCTTT.